Reported below is one TCR beta chain. Its antigen is still unknown. The data stem from a study of cytomegalovirus exposure and HLA in healthy donors. The PCR ran on 60 Vbeta and 13 Jbeta primers. The protocol was immunoSEQ multiplex PCR, while the TCRdb copy is restricted to in-frame clones and leaves out a portion. In total, the table holds roughly 80,000 clones. Notes on the study in general: The study flagged some 170 TCR beta chains as cytomegalovirus-associated. A few CMV-associated chains were confirmed in vitro to be specific for CMV antigens. Rare sequences made up most TCRs, while some public TCRs were found in many donors.

Sample: PBMCs. The clonotype comes from a man aged 45-60 years in good health and CMV-seropositive.

As DNA, the CDR3 is TGTGCCAGCAGCCTCGGACAGGAAGGTGGCTACACCTTC. Amino acids: CASSLGQEGGYTF. V gene TRBV7-2 combines with J gene TRBJ1-2, with TRBD1 matching 7 bases. Per germline, CDR1 SGHTA and CDR2 FQGNSA. With V trimmed by 5 bases and J by 7 bases, 7 bases remained unmatched. The CDR3 sequence is 13 residues long.